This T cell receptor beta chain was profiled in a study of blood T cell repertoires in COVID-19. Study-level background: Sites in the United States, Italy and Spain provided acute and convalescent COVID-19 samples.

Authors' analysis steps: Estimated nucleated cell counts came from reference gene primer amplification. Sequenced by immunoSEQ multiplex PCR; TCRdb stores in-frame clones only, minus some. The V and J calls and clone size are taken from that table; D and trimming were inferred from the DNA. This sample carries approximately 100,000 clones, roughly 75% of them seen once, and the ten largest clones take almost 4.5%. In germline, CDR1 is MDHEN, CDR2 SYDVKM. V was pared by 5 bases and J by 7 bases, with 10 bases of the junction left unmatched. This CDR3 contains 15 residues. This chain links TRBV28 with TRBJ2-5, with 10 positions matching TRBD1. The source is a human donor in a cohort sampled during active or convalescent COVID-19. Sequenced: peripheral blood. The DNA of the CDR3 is TGTGCCAGCAGTCAGCGGACAGGGGGATTAGCGACCCAGTACTTC. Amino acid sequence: CASSQRTGGLATQYF.